These 32 T cell receptor beta chains came from one sample sequenced in a study of blood T cell repertoires in COVID-19. The protocol was immunoSEQ multiplex PCR, while the TCRdb copy is restricted to in-frame clones and leaves out a portion. The data hold about 320,000 clones, with around 88% observed a single time. The specimen sequenced was peripheral blood. All receptors come from a woman in her thirties with COVID-19, enrolled during active disease.

V gene TRBV18 combines with J gene TRBJ1-4, with D perhaps matching TRBD1 (5 bases). This CDR3 is built from 14 residues. Germline V gene lookup returns CDR1 KGHSH and CDR2 LQKENI. Trimming took 3 bases from V and 6 from J, leaving 11 bases between them. The CDR3, as DNA: TGTGCCAGCTCACCCAGACAGCGGGATGAAAAACTGTTTTTT. This translates into CASSPRQRDEKLFF.

This chain joins TRBV25-1 and TRBJ1-5; possible D gene TRBD1, 6 bases. The V and J ends lost 3 bases and 1 base respectively, with 7 bases between them. The CDR3 is 14 residues long. Germline CDR1 and CDR2: MGHDK and SYGVNS. DNA of the CDR3: TGTGCCAGCAGTGACAGGGGAAGCAATCAGCCCCAGCATTTT. Amino acids: CASSDRGSNQPQHF.

CDR3 sequence reads: CARDVMTKNYEQYV. The CDR3 DNA reads TGTGCTCGCGACGTTATGACAAAGAACTACGAGCAGTACGTC. V gene TRBV4-2 combines with J gene TRBJ2-7, with D unclear. Germline V gene data show CDR1 as LGHNA and CDR2 as YNFKEQ. The CDR3 sequence is 14 residues long.

The J gene is TRBJ2-2, the V gene TRBV19; 8 nucleotides line up with TRBD1. CDR3 length: 15 residues. The germline gives CDR1 LNHDA, CDR2 SQIVND (reference sequence). V lost 2 bases and J lost 6; bases outside the gene matches: 5. This CDR3 reads CASSIWAGGPGELFF. Here the CDR3 DNA reads TGTGCCAGTAGTATATGGGCAGGGGGCCCCGGGGAGCTGTTTTTT.

The DNA for the CDR3 is TGTGCCAGCAGTTGGGACAGGGACAGAGGGCAGCCCCAGCATTTT. This encodes CASSWDRDRGQPQHF. V gene TRBV5-5 combines with J gene TRBJ1-5, with 9 positions matching TRBD1. CDR3 length: 15 residues. Losses at the gene ends were 5 bases for V and 7 bases for J; bases not matched to a gene: 10. The germline CDR1 and CDR2 sequences are SGHKS and YYEKEE (reference sequence).

As for this clone: One end of the junction is discordant with germline, which a read error may explain. The genes are TRBV5-4 and TRBJ2-3; 8 bases line up with TRBD2. CDR3 size: 14 residues. Germline V gene data show CDR1 as SGHNT and CDR2 as YYREEE (reference sequence). The CDR3 coding sequence is TGTGCCAGCAGCTCCCGGACTAGCACGGATACGCAGTATTTT. As protein: CASSSRTSTDTQYF.

This rearrangement joins TRBV20-1 to TRBJ1-1, with D unresolved. The germline V and J ends were trimmed by 5 bases and 2 bases, with 6 bases remaining between them. This CDR3 has 11 residues. Germline-derived CDR1 and CDR2 are DFQATT and SNEGSKA (reference sequence). The CDR3 loop is CSAYVNTEAFF. In DNA, the CDR3 is TGCAGTGCTTATGTTAACACTGAAGCTTTCTTT.

The rearrangement joins TRBV10-3 to TRBJ2-2; TRBD2 matches at 13 bases. The CDR3 totals 17 residues. Per the germline V gene, CDR1 is ENHRY and CDR2 is SYGVKD. V lost 4 bases and J lost 5; bases outside the gene matches: 7. CDR3 protein: CAISGNGTSGETGELFF. CDR3 in DNA: TGTGCCATCAGTGGTAATGGGACTAGCGGGGAAACCGGGGAGCTGTTTTTT.

The CDR3 reads CASSLGGGGLMDTQYF. CDR3 in DNA: TGTGCCAGCAGCTTAGGAGGCGGGGGGCTCATGGATACGCAGTATTTT. The chain combines TRBV7-2 with TRBJ2-3; 8 bases agree with TRBD2. The CDR3 has 16 amino acids. V lost 1 base to trimming and J lost 6 bases; unmatched junction nucleotides: 9. CDR1 is SGHTA, CDR2 FQGNSA, per germline.

This clone was recorded once. V usage is TRBV6-1 and J usage is TRBJ1-3; maybe TRBD1 (6 bases). This CDR3 region has 21 residues. V was pared by 0 bases and J by 0 bases, with 24 bases between. Germline loops: CDR1 MNHNS, CDR2 SASEGT. CDR3 region: CASSEASRGHGVGNSGNTIYF. CDR3 coding DNA: TGTGCCAGCAGTGAAGCCTCCAGGGGACACGGGGTCGGAAACTCTGGAAACACCATATATTTT.

The chain couples TRBV6-5 to TRBJ1-2; D possibly corresponds to TRBD1 (5 bases). This CDR3 is 12 amino acids long. Between the trimmed V and J ends, which lost 8 bases and 3 bases, there was a span of 10 bases. The germline V gene encodes CDR1 MNHEY and CDR2 SVGAGI. In DNA, the CDR3 is TGTGCCAGCGGGGGGATACACTATGGCTACACCTTC. Its protein product is CASGGIHYGYTF.

This chain uses TRBV5-4 with TRBJ2-3; TRBD2 agrees at 9 bases. Germline V gene sequence: CDR1 SGHNT, CDR2 YYREEE (reference sequence). The CDR3 loop spans 15 amino acids. V shed 5 bases, J shed 0 bases, and the junction held 4 bases outside the gene matches. As DNA, the CDR3 is TGTGCCAGCAGTGAGACTAGCGGAAGCACAGATACGCAGTATTTT. Protein sequence: CASSETSGSTDTQYF.

This chain uses TRBV5-1 with TRBJ2-3; D gene ambiguous. Germline V CDR1 and CDR2: SGHRS, YFSETQ. Trimming cost V 0 bases and J 0 bases, with 5 bases left between them. The CDR3 spans 14 residues. The CDR3 reads CASSLEQSTDTQYF. CDR3 nucleotide sequence: TGCGCCAGCAGCTTGGAGCAAAGCACAGATACGCAGTATTTT.

The chain recombines TRBV7-9 with TRBJ1-2, with no clear D. The CDR3 is 16 residues long. Germline-derived CDR1 and CDR2 are SEHNR and FQNEAQ (reference sequence). Trimming took off 4 bases at V and 0 bases at J, with 15 bases between the two ends. CDR3 residues: CASSSRAEETNYGYTF. CDR3 nucleotide sequence: TGTGCCAGCAGCTCCCGAGCAGAGGAGACTAACTATGGCTACACCTTC.

This chain uses TRBV27 with TRBJ2-1; D is unresolved. The CDR3 is made up of 16 amino acids. CDR1 and CDR2 from the germline V gene are MNHEY and SMNVEV (reference sequence). With 4 bases removed from V and 0 bases from J, the gap between germline ends came to 13 bases. The CDR3, as DNA: TGTGCCAGCAGTTCCTCGGTCCTAAGCTCCTACAATGAGCAGTTCTTC. It codes for CASSSSVLSSYNEQFF.

CDR3 amino acids: CASSQGLSSYNSPLHF. The CDR3 nucleotides read TGTGCCAGCAGCCAAGGACTGAGCTCCTATAATTCACCCCTCCACTTT. V is TRBV4-2 and J is TRBJ1-6, with unresolved D. The V gene lost 1 base and the J gene lost 0 bases, with 7 bases spanning the gap. The CDR3 consists of 16 residues. The germline V gene has CDR1 LGHNA and CDR2 YNFKEQ.

This clone was seen a handful of times. This chain uses TRBV4-1 with TRBJ2-1; D call uncertain. Germline-derived CDR1 and CDR2 are MGHRA and YSYEKL. The CDR3 is made up of 14 amino acids. The V end lost 8 bases, the J end lost 6 bases, and 17 bases lay between the germline ends. The CDR3 loop reads CASSSPSRSNEQFF. For the CDR3, the DNA is TGCGCCAGCTCCAGTCCCTCCCGGAGCAATGAGCAGTTCTTC.

The chain is built from TRBV18 and TRBJ1-6; D not resolved. The CDR3 covers 15 residues. V lost 2 bases to trimming and J lost 9 bases, with 14 bases between them. From germline, CDR1 is KGHSH and CDR2 LQKENI. The CDR3 nucleotides are TGTGCCAGCTCACCAAGCGGCGGGGTTAGTTCACCCCTCCACTTT. Protein product: CASSPSGGVSSPLHF.

The V call is TRBV6-6, the J call TRBJ1-2; 8 nucleotides agree with TRBD1. V lost 2 bases and J lost 13; bases outside the gene matches: 12. The CDR3 is 14 amino acids. Looked up from germline, CDR1 is MNHNY and CDR2 is SVGAGI (reference sequence). CDR3 sequence: CASSYARDRGGGTF. In DNA form, the CDR3 reads TGTGCCAGCAGTTACGCCCGTGACAGGGGAGGAGGCACCTTC.

The chain carries TRBV7-2 and TRBJ2-1; 7 bases are a match to TRBD2. This CDR3 contains 14 residues. V lost 4 bases and J lost 5; bases outside the gene matches: 5. Germline CDR1 SGHTA, CDR2 FQGNSA. The CDR3: CASSYGTTNNEQFF. The DNA of the CDR3 is TGTGCCAGCAGCTACGGGACTACTAACAATGAGCAGTTCTTC.

This sequence joins TRBV5-6 and TRBJ2-2; 9 bases map to TRBD2. The CDR3 runs 16 residues. Trimming removed 0 bases from V and 5 bases from J; junction bases left unmatched: 5. Germline V lookup: CDR1 SGHDT, CDR2 YYEEEE. The CDR3 sequence is CASSLASGGITGELFF. The CDR3 DNA reads TGTGCCAGCAGCTTGGCCAGCGGGGGGATTACCGGGGAGCTGTTTTTT.

The CDR3 region has the DNA TGTGCCACCTCGGACAGGGTGTTCGATGGCTACACCTTC. This sequence encodes CATSDRVFDGYTF. V and J are TRBV6-5 and TRBJ1-2; 8 bases map to TRBD1. J gave up 6 bases and V 10 bases, and 10 bases lay outside the gene matches. This CDR3 has 13 amino acids. Germline V lookup: CDR1 MNHEY, CDR2 SVGAGI.

The chain has TRBV5-4 and TRBJ2-2, with 9 bases aligning to TRBD2. CDR1 and CDR2 from the germline V gene are SGHNT and YYREEE (reference sequence). The V segment lost 4 bases and the J segment 5 bases; nucleotides outside the gene matches: 9. The CDR3 runs 16 residues. CDR3 nucleotide sequence: TGTGCCAGCAGCGACGGCGGGGGGGCCAGGACCGGGGAGCTGTTTTTT. Amino acid sequence: CASSDGGGARTGELFF.

The J gene is TRBJ2-2, the V gene TRBV28, with TRBD1 as a possible D gene (5 bases). Germline-derived CDR1 and CDR2 are MDHEN and SYDVKM. This CDR3 is 14 amino acids long. The ends were cut back, 5 bases at V and 6 bases at J, with 13 bases in the middle. The CDR3 nucleotides read TGTGCCAGCAGTGCTACTCGACAGCCCGGGGAGCTGTTTTTT. It codes for CASSATRQPGELFF.

The chain couples TRBV27 to TRBJ2-4, with D perhaps TRBD2 (6 bases). Germline CDR1 MNHEY, CDR2 SMNVEV (reference sequence). This CDR3 comprises 14 residues. V lost 2 bases to trimming and J lost 7 bases, with 12 bases between them. The DNA of the CDR3 is TGTGCCAGCAGTTTAGGTCTAGCGAGGAACATTCAGTACTTC. It codes for CASSLGLARNIQYF.

This clone was observed once. V gene TRBV28 combines with J gene TRBJ2-5; 7 bases are shared with TRBD1. The CDR3 runs 16 residues. Unmatched junction bases numbered 16, after V lost 7 bases and J lost 5 bases. Germline V gene data show CDR1 as MDHEN and CDR2 as SYDVKM. The CDR3 region is CASNPRTGHSLETQYF. CDR3 nucleotides: TGTGCCAGCAACCCCCGGACAGGACACTCTCTCGAGACCCAGTACTTC.

On this clone itself: Other DNA variants within this sample encode the same CDR3. This chain links TRBV19 with TRBJ2-7; 9 bases match TRBD1. Germline V CDR1 and CDR2: LNHDA, SQIVND (reference sequence). The CDR3 runs to 15 residues. V dropped 1 base and J dropped 4; count of bases not matched to a gene: 5. The CDR3 sequence: CASSIGGTGSYEQYF. CDR3 DNA: TGTGCCAGTAGTATAGGTGGGACAGGGAGTTACGAGCAGTACTTC.

The V gene is TRBV2, the J gene TRBJ1-2, with D hard to call. The CDR3 has 15 residues. Germline-derived CDR1 and CDR2 are SNHLY and FYNNEI. V was clipped by 3 bases and J by 4 bases, with 15 bases between them. The CDR3 spells CASSDAGRTLYGYTF. The CDR3 nucleotides are TGTGCCAGCAGTGATGCGGGCCGCACCCTCTATGGCTACACCTTC.

V gene TRBV19 combines with J gene TRBJ1-5; the D is unclear. V lost 2 bases to trimming and J lost 4 bases, with 15 bases between them. This CDR3 contains 16 residues. Germline CDR1 is LNHDA and CDR2 is SQIVND (reference sequence). The CDR3 spells CASSITRDSNNQPQHF. CDR3 nucleotide sequence: TGTGCCAGTAGTATAACCCGGGATTCAAATAATCAGCCCCAGCATTTT.

Only a few counts were recorded for this clone. The rearrangement links TRBV27 to TRBJ1-2; D is unclear. The CDR3 covers 13 residues. Germline V gives CDR1 MNHEY, CDR2 SMNVEV (reference sequence). The V and J ends lost 3 bases and 7 bases respectively, with 12 bases between them. CDR3 in amino acids: CASSLSPFSGYTF. The CDR3 nucleotides read TGTGCCAGCAGTTTGTCGCCCTTTAGTGGCTACACCTTC.

The sample holds one count of this clone. The chain's CDR3 is CASGQGMGELFF. Written as DNA, the CDR3 is TGTGCCAGCGGTCAGGGGATGGGAGAGCTGTTTTTT. The chain has TRBV6-5 and TRBJ2-2, with a weak D call TRBD1 (6 bases). Germline loops: CDR1 MNHEY, CDR2 SVGAGI. V was pared by 8 bases and J by 11 bases, with 15 bases between. The CDR3 loop spans 12 amino acids.

The chain couples TRBV24-1 to TRBJ1-4; TRBD1 matches at 7 bases. V lost 3 bases and J lost 6; bases outside the gene matches: 6. This CDR3 is 15 amino acids long. Per the germline V gene, CDR1 is KGHDR and CDR2 is SFDVKD. CDR3 sequence (DNA): TGTGCCACCAGTGATACACAGGGGTCGGATGAAAAACTGTTTTTT. This gives the protein CATSDTQGSDEKLFF.